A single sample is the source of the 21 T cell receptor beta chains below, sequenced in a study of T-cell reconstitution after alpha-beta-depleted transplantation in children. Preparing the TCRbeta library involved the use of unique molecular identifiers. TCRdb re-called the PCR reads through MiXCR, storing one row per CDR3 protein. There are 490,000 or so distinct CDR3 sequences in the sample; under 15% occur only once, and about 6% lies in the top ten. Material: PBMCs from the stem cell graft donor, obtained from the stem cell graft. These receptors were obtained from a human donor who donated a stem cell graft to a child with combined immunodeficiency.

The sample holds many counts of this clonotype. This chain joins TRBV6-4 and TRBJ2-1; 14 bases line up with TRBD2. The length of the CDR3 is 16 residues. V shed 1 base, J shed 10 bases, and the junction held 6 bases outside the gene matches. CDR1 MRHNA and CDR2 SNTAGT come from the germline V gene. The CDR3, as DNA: TGTGCCAGCAGTGACTGGGGGACTAGCGGGAGTTGGGAGCAGTTCTTC. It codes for CASSDWGTSGSWEQFF.

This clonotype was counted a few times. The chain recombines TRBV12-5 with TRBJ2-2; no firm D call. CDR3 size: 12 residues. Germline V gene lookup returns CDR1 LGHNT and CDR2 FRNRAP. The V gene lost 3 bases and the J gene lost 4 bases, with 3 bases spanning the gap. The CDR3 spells CASGFLTGELFF. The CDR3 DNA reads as TGTGCTAGTGGTTTCCTCACCGGGGAGCTGTTTTTT.

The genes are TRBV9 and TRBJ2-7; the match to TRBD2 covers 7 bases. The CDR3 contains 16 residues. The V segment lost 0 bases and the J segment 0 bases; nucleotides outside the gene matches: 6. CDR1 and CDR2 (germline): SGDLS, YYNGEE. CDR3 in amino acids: CASSVGSSGYSYEQYF. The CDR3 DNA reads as TGTGCCAGCAGCGTAGGTTCTAGCGGTTACTCCTACGAGCAGTACTTC. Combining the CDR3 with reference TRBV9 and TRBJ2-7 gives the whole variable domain DSGVTQTPKHLITATGQRVTLRCSPRSGDLSVYWYQQSLDQGLQFLIQYYNGEERAKGNILERFSAQQFPDLHSELNLSSLELGDSALYFCASSVGSSGYSYEQYFGPGTRLTVT.

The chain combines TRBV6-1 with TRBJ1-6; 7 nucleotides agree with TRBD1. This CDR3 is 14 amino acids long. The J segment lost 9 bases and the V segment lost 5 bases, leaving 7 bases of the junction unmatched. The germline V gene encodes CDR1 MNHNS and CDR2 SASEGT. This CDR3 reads CASSPTGEPSPLHF. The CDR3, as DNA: TGTGCCAGCAGTCCAACAGGGGAACCTTCACCCCTCCACTTT.

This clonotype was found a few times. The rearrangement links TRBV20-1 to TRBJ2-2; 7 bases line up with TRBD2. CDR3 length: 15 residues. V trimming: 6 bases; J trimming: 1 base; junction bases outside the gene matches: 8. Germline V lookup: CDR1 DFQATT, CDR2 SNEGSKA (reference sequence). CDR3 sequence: CSARSPGGNTGELFF. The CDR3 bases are TGCAGTGCACGTTCCCCGGGGGGGAACACCGGGGAGCTGTTTTTT.

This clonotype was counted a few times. The CDR3 spells CSVPPHGSVPDTQYF. CDR3 nucleotide sequence: TGCAGTGTTCCCCCGCATGGGTCTGTTCCAGATACGCAGTATTTT. The chain is built from TRBV20-1 and TRBJ2-3; D remains unclear. This CDR3 is 15 amino acids long. In germline, CDR1 is DFQATT, CDR2 SNEGSKA (reference sequence). V was trimmed by 7 bases and J by 4 bases, leaving 21 bases between them.

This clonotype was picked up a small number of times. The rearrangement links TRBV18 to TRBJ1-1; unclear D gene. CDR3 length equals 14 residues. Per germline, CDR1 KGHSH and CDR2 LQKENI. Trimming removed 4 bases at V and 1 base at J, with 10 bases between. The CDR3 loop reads CASSQDSGNTEAFF. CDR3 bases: TGTGCCAGCTCACAGGACTCCGGGAACACTGAAGCTTTCTTT.

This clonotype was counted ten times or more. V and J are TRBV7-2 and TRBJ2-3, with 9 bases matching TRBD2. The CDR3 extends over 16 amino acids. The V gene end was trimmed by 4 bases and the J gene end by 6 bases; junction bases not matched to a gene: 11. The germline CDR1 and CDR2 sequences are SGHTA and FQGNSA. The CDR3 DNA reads TGTGCCAGCAGCTGGGCGGGGGGGCCGAATAGTGATACGCAGTATTTT. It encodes CASSWAGGPNSDTQYF.

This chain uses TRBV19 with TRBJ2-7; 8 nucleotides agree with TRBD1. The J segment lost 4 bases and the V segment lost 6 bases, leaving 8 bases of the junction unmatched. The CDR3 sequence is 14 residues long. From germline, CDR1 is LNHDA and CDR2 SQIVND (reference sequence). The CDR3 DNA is TGTGCCAGTAGGCCGGCAGGGGGCCAATACGAGCAGTACTTC. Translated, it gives CASRPAGGQYEQYF.

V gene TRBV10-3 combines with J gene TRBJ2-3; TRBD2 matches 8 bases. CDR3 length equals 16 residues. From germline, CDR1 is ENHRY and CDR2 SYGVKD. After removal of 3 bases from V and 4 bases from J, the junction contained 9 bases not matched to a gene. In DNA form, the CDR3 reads TGTGCCATCAGTGATCTCAAAGCGGGGGAGCCAGATACGCAGTATTTT. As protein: CAISDLKAGEPDTQYF.

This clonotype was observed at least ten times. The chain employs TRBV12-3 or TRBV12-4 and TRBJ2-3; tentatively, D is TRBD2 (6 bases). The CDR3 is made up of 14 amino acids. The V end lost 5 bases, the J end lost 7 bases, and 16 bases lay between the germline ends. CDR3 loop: CASSPRRATHTQYF. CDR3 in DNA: TGTGCCAGCAGTCCTCGGAGGGCCACGCATACGCAGTATTTT.

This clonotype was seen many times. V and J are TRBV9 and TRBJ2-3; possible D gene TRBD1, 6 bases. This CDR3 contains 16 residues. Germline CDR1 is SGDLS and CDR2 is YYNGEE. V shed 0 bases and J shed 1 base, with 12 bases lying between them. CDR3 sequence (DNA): TGTGCCAGCAGCGTAGGGATGAACAGGGGCACAGATACGCAGTATTTT. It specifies CASSVGMNRGTDTQYF. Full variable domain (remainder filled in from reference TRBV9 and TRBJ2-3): DSGVTQTPKHLITATGQRVTLRCSPRSGDLSVYWYQQSLDQGLQFLIQYYNGEERAKGNILERFSAQQFPDLHSELNLSSLELGDSALYFCASSVGMNRGTDTQYFGPGTRLTVL.

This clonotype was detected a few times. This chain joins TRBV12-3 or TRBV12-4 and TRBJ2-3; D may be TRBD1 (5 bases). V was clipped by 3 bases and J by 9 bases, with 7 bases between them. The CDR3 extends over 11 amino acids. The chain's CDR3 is CASSFRATQYF. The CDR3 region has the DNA TGTGCCAGCAGTTTCAGGGCGACGCAGTATTTT.

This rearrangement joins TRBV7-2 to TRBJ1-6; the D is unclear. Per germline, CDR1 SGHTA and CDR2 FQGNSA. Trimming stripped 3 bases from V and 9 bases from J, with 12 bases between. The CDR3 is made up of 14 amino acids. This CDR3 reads CASSFYGPGSPLHF. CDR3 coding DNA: TGTGCCAGCAGCTTTTACGGGCCGGGTTCACCCCTCCACTTT.

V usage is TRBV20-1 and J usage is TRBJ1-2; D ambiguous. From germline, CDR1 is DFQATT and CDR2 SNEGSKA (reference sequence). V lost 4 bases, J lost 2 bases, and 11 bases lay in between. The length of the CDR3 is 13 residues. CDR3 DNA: TGCAGTGCTACAGGTCTCTGGAACTATGGCTACACCTTC. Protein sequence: CSATGLWNYGYTF.

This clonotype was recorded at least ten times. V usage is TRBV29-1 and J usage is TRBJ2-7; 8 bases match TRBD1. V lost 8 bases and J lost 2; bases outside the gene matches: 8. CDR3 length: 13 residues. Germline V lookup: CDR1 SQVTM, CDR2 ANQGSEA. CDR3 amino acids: CSIWTGSTYEQYF. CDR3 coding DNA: TGCAGCATCTGGACAGGGAGTACCTACGAGCAGTACTTC.

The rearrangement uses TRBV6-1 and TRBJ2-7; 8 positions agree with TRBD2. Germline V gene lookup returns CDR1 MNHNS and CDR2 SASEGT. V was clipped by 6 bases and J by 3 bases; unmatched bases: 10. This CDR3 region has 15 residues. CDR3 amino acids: CASSLRSGGNYEQYF. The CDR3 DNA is TGTGCCAGCAGCCTTCGGTCGGGAGGGAACTACGAGCAGTACTTC.

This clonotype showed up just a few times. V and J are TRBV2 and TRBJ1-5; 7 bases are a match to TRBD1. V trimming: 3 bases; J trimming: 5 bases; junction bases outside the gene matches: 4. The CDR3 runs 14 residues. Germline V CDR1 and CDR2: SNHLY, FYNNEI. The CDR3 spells CASSEGGGHQPQHF. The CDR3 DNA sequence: TGTGCCAGCAGTGAGGGAGGGGGCCATCAGCCCCAGCATTTT.

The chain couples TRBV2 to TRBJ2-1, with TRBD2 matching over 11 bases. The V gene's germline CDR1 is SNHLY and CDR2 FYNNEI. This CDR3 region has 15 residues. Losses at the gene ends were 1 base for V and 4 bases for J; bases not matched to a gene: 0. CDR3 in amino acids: CASSEGLAGYNEQFF. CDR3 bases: TGTGCCAGCAGTGAAGGACTAGCGGGATACAATGAGCAGTTCTTC.

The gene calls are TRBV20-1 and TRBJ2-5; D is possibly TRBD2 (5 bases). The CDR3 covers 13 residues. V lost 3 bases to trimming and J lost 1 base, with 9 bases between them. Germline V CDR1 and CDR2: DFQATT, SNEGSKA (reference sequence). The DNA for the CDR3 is TGCAGTGCTAGGGCGACTATCCAAGAGACCCAGTACTTC. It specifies CSARATIQETQYF.

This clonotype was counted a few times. Here the CDR3 reads CASSLGTSGKQYF. The CDR3 DNA is TGTGCCAGCAGTTTAGGGACTAGCGGGAAGCAGTACTTC. The rearrangement joins TRBV12-3 or TRBV12-4 to TRBJ2-4; 12 positions match TRBD2. V shed 1 base and J 13 bases; nucleotides not matched to a gene: 2. The CDR3 is 13 amino acids.